These 11 T cell receptor beta chains came from one sample sequenced in a study of post-analysis software for immune sequencing data (dated by TCRdb to between 2014 and 2016). Here is what the overall study found, with its caveats: Patients showed significantly higher frequencies than controls for roughly 5 TRBV segments, among them TRBV5-6, TRBV5-1 and TRBV20-1.

The library was made by PCR. Sequencing relied on an Illumina HiSeq 2500. Unique molecular identifiers were incorporated into TCR beta cDNA libraries to reduce PCR and sequencing biases. Through fastp at Q25 and MiXCR, TCRdb rebuilt clones from the public reads, retaining in-frame beta chains. Entries that share a CDR3 protein sequence are merged under the most common genes and DNA. The sample includes about 770,000 distinct CDR3 sequences, with 40% to 55% observed a single time. 4.9% of the sample comes from the top ten. Antigen specificity for these receptors is unknown. The sample comprised blood. The source is a girl under 18 with multiple sclerosis.

This clonotype has a handful of counts. J is TRBJ2-7 and V is TRBV7-9, with 7 nucleotides matching TRBD2. The DNA end favors TRBJ2-5, so the J call may be wrong. The CDR3 loop spans 15 amino acids. The germline V gene has CDR1 SEHNR and CDR2 FQNEAQ (reference sequence). CDR3 amino acids: CASSSTSGRRETQYF. The DNA for the CDR3 is TGTGCCAGCAGCTCGACTTCCGGGAGGCGGGAGACCCAGTACTTC.

This sequence joins TRBV5-5 and TRBJ2-1; 9 bases match TRBD1. Trimming took 2 bases from V and 4 from J; bases not matched to a gene: 4. This CDR3 comprises 15 residues. Per the germline V gene, CDR1 is SGHKS and CDR2 is YYEKEE (reference sequence). The CDR3 loop reads CASSLRGTGYNEQFF. The CDR3 region has the DNA TGTGCCAGCAGCTTAAGGGGGACAGGGTACAATGAGCAGTTCTTC.

This clonotype was observed a few times. The V and J genes are TRBV7-8 and TRBJ2-7; D gene ambiguous. Looked up from germline, CDR1 is SGHVS and CDR2 is FQNEAQ. Trimming shortened V by 5 bases and J by 4 bases, and 9 bases separated the two germline ends. The length of the CDR3 is 12 residues. CDR3 region: CASSPSNYEQYF. CDR3 coding DNA: TGTGCCAGCAGCCCTTCGAATTACGAGCAGTACTTC. The complete variable domain, with remaining parts taken from reference TRBV7-8 and TRBJ2-7, reads GAGVSQSPRYKVAKRGQDVALRCDPISGHVSLFWYQQALGQGPEFLTYFQNEAQLDKSGLPSDRFFAERPEGSVSTLKIQRTQQEDSAVYLCASSPSNYEQYFGPGTRLTVT.

This clonotype was seen more than once but under ten times. This may be a read error: a much more frequent sequence differs by one nucleotide. The chain is built from TRBV6-6 and TRBJ1-2, with D unresolved. This CDR3 is built from 9 residues. Trimming removed 11 bases at V and 7 bases at J, with 8 bases between. Germline V gene sequence: CDR1 MNHNY, CDR2 SVGAGI (reference sequence). In nucleotides, the CDR3 is TGTGCCTGCGCTCCTGGCTACACCTTC. Protein product: CACAPGYTF.

This clonotype was seen only a few times. The germline gene is not matched at one end of the junction; a read error may be the cause. The chain combines TRBV4-3 with TRBJ2-5; D gene uncertain. Germline CDR1 LGHNA, CDR2 YSLEER. This CDR3 is 13 amino acids long. The DNA of the CDR3 is TGTGCCAGCAGCCAAGATCGGCAGGAGACCCAGTACTTC. Protein sequence: CASSQDRQETQYF.

This clonotype was detected only a few times. This rearrangement joins TRBV28 to TRBJ1-4; D not certain. CDR3 size: 15 residues. The germline V gene encodes CDR1 MDHEN and CDR2 SYDVKM. V lost 8 bases, J lost 5 bases, and 18 bases lay in between. The chain's CDR3 is CASRFDATPNEKLFF. The DNA of the CDR3 is TGTGCCAGCCGATTCGACGCAACCCCAAATGAAAAACTGTTTTTT.

This chain joins TRBV24-1 and TRBJ1-1; unclear D gene. The germline gives CDR1 KGHDR, CDR2 SFDVKD. Trimming took 8 bases from V and 4 from J, leaving 13 bases between them. CDR3 length: 13 residues. The DNA for the CDR3 is TGTGCCACCAAAGGGATTGAAGGCACTGAAGCTTTCTTT. It specifies CATKGIEGTEAFF.

The chain employs TRBV12-3 or TRBV12-4 and TRBJ1-5; D call uncertain. Trimming pared 6 bases from V and 6 bases from J, leaving 15 bases between. The CDR3 length is 14 residues. CDR3 in DNA: TGTGCCAGCAGCCGGCCACCCCGGGGTCAGCCCCAGCATTTT. It codes for CASSRPPRGQPQHF.

The rearrangement uses TRBV24-1 and TRBJ1-5, with 11 bases identical to TRBD1. Looked up from germline, CDR1 is KGHDR and CDR2 is SFDVKD. V gave up 3 bases and J gave up 3 bases; unmatched junction bases: 3. This CDR3 spans 16 amino acids. The CDR3 DNA is TGTGCCACCAGTGATCGGGACAGGGGGTACAATCAGCCCCAGCATTTT. It specifies CATSDRDRGYNQPQHF.

This clonotype appeared a few times. The genes are TRBV2 and TRBJ2-7; tentatively, D is TRBD1 or TRBD2 (5 bases each). The CDR3 is 13 amino acids. CDR1 is SNHLY and CDR2 is FYNNEI in the germline V gene. Trimming pared 10 bases from V and 2 bases from J, leaving 15 bases between. The DNA of the CDR3 is TGTGCCAATACGAAGGGGAGCACCTACGAGCAGTACTTC. As protein: CANTKGSTYEQYF.

This clonotype was seen only a few times. J is TRBJ2-5 and V is TRBV9, with 7 nucleotides matching TRBD2. The ends lost 0 bases at V and 4 bases at J; junction bases unmatched: 6. Germline CDR1 is SGDLS and CDR2 is YYNGEE. The CDR3 runs 15 residues. In DNA, the CDR3 is TGTGCCAGCAGCGTAGGAACGGGAGGTGCAGAGACCCAGTACTTC. It yields the protein CASSVGTGGAETQYF.